This T cell receptor beta chain originates from a study of cytomegalovirus exposure and HLA in healthy donors. Study-wide background: Of several hundred genotyped donors, 81% grouped in the Caucasian-associated ancestry cluster. Findings and caveats of the study: The availability of immune exposure information extended only to CMV serostatus.

13 Jbeta primers and 60 Vbeta primers were used for the PCR. Assay: immunoSEQ multiplex PCR; the TCRdb copy retains only in-frame clones and omits some. The sample holds 140,000 or so clones, around four fifths seen once. A word on this clone: The antigen remains unidentified.

The TCR sequence derives from a male donor in good health and CMV-seronegative. Material: PBMCs.

The CDR3 loop reads CASRGQGYGYTF. CDR3 nucleotides: TGTGCCAGCCGGGGACAGGGCTATGGCTACACCTTC. The V and J genes are TRBV28 and TRBJ1-2, with 9 bases lining up with TRBD1. Trimming took 8 bases from V and 4 from J; bases not matched to a gene: 2. Per the germline V gene, CDR1 is MDHEN and CDR2 is SYDVKM. This CDR3 has 12 amino acids.